These 19 T cell receptor beta chains came from one sample sequenced in a study of T cell repertoires in cytomegalovirus infection. The antigens of these receptors remain unknown. TCRdb re-derived calls from the reads in MiXCR, one entry per CDR3 protein. The data hold just over 450,000 distinct CDR3 sequences, with more than 40% observed a single time. The sample consisted of cultured PBMCs, taken from culture after CMV antigen stimulation. These receptors all come from a human donor in good health (CMV status not recorded). Some clones in this sample may be carry-over from other donors' samples.

V usage is TRBV7-8 and J usage is TRBJ1-3, with D uncertain. Germline CDR1 is SGHVS and CDR2 is FQNEAQ. V was shortened by 1 base and J by 0 bases, with 7 bases between the two germline ends. The CDR3 loop spans 15 amino acids. CDR3 loop: CASSLGRLSGNTIYF. The CDR3 DNA follows: TGTGCCAGCAGCTTAGGCAGACTCTCTGGAAACACCATATATTTT.

J is TRBJ2-5 and V is TRBV25-1; a weak D match, TRBD1 (6 bases). This CDR3 comprises 13 residues. Between the trimmed V and J ends, which lost 7 bases and 6 bases, there was a span of 15 bases. Germline V CDR1 and CDR2: MGHDK, SYGVNS. CDR3 DNA: TGTGCCAGCAACAACGAAGGGGGACAGACCCAGTACTTC. Its protein product is CASNNEGGQTQYF.

The chain combines TRBV12-3 or TRBV12-4 with TRBJ1-5, with a possible D match to TRBD1 (5 bases). The CDR3 loop spans 16 amino acids. Trimming pared 0 bases from V and 2 bases from J, leaving 11 bases between. The CDR3 DNA sequence: TGTGCCAGCAGTTTAGCGCCAGGGCACGGCAATCAGCCCCAGCATTTT. Encoded protein: CASSLAPGHGNQPQHF.

The chain uses TRBV27 and TRBJ2-1, with D hard to call. This CDR3 comprises 16 residues. Germline-derived CDR1 and CDR2 are MNHEY and SMNVEV (reference sequence). V was trimmed by 4 bases and J by 10 bases, leaving 23 bases between them. The CDR3 nucleotides read TGTGCCAGCAGTTCTCCATCCGAGGCAGGCCTCGTCGAGCAGTTCTTC. As protein: CASSSPSEAGLVEQFF.

The rearrangement uses TRBV6-1 and TRBJ2-1, with 7 positions matching TRBD2. V lost 6 bases, J lost 5 bases, and 4 bases stayed unmatched. CDR1 and CDR2 from the germline V gene are MNHNS and SASEGT. There are 13 residues in the CDR3. CDR3 in amino acids: CASRRGKHNEQFF. The CDR3 coding sequence is TGTGCCAGCAGGCGGGGGAAGCACAATGAGCAGTTCTTC.

The chain couples TRBV4-1 to TRBJ1-2; a possible D gene is TRBD1 (6 bases). The CDR3 is 15 amino acids. Trimming pared 3 bases from V and 3 bases from J, leaving 14 bases between. Germline-derived CDR1 and CDR2 are MGHRA and YSYEKL. CDR3 coding DNA: TGCGCCAGCAGCCATGTCAGGGAGGGGGACTATGGCTACACCTTC. Translated: CASSHVREGDYGYTF.

The chain employs TRBV6-6 and TRBJ2-5, with D tentatively TRBD2 (6 bases). The CDR3 extends over 18 amino acids. Germline V gene data show CDR1 as MNHNY and CDR2 as SVGAGI (reference sequence). The V gene lost 5 bases and the J gene lost 2 bases, with 24 bases spanning the gap. The CDR3 loop is CASSDPQEGFEIQETQYF. The CDR3 nucleotides are TGTGCCAGCAGTGACCCCCAGGAGGGGTTCGAGATACAAGAGACCCAGTACTTC.

This clonotype was seen just once. This chain uses TRBV5-5 with TRBJ2-3, with 10 bases aligning to TRBD2. The ends lost 3 bases at V and 4 bases at J; junction bases unmatched: 5. The CDR3 has 15 amino acids. CDR1 is SGHKS, CDR2 YYEKEE, per germline (reference sequence). The DNA for the CDR3 is TGTGCCAGCAGCTGGGGAAGCGGGGGGGCAGATACGCAGTATTTT. Translated, it gives CASSWGSGGADTQYF.

This chain joins TRBV6-8 and TRBJ2-1; D call uncertain. The CDR3 length is 12 residues. Trimming shortened V by 2 bases and J by 8 bases, and 7 bases separated the two germline ends. Germline V CDR1 and CDR2: MNHGY, SAAAGT. The CDR3 sequence: CASSYDWDEQFF. The CDR3, as DNA: TGTGCCAGCAGTTACGATTGGGATGAGCAGTTCTTC.

The gene calls are TRBV6-1 and TRBJ2-3; 10 bases fit TRBD1. The CDR3 extends over 16 amino acids. Germline assignment: CDR1 MNHNS and CDR2 SASEGT. V shed 7 bases and J 4 bases; nucleotides not matched to a gene: 11. Written as DNA, the CDR3 is TGTGCCAGCACCGACTCAAGGGACAGGGGTTCAGATACGCAGTATTTT. Its protein product is CASTDSRDRGSDTQYF.

The table lists this clonotype with a few counts. This sequence joins TRBV7-8 and TRBJ2-7; D is unclear. The ends were cut back, 4 bases at V and 3 bases at J, with 22 bases in the middle. Germline V gene sequence: CDR1 SGHVS, CDR2 FQNEAQ. The CDR3 has 17 residues. In DNA form, the CDR3 reads TGTGCCAGCAGCTCCCGGCCTGGGCTAGTCGATCTCTACGAGCAGTACTTC. It yields the protein CASSSRPGLVDLYEQYF.

The chain has TRBV11-2 and TRBJ2-1, with TRBD2 identical over 8 bases. Germline CDR1 reads SGHAT; CDR2 reads FQNNGV. The J segment lost 4 bases and the V segment lost 5 bases, leaving 4 bases of the junction unmatched. This CDR3 region has 14 residues. In DNA form, the CDR3 reads TGTGCCAGCAGCGGAAGCGGGAGTTACAATGAGCAGTTCTTC. It yields the protein CASSGSGSYNEQFF.

This clonotype was recorded a few times. The rearrangement uses TRBV7-2 and TRBJ2-3; no clear D gene. Trimming left V 2 bases short and J 0 bases short, with 6 bases between. The CDR3 is 14 residues long. Per germline, CDR1 SGHTA and CDR2 FQGNSA. DNA for the CDR3: TGTGCCAGCAGCTTAACCCAGAGCACAGATACGCAGTATTTT. Residues: CASSLTQSTDTQYF.

The V call is TRBV11-2, the J call TRBJ2-7; 8 bases line up with TRBD1. The V gene end was trimmed by 1 base and the J gene end by 0 bases; junction bases not matched to a gene: 11. The germline V gene encodes CDR1 SGHAT and CDR2 FQNNGV. CDR3 length: 18 amino acids. This CDR3 reads CASSLAGGGQGSSYEQYF. CDR3 DNA: TGTGCCAGCAGCTTAGCAGGGGGAGGACAGGGAAGCTCCTACGAGCAGTACTTC.

A few counts support this clonotype. This chain joins TRBV18 and TRBJ1-1; 7 bases are a match to TRBD1. This CDR3 is built from 15 residues. Germline V gene sequence: CDR1 KGHSH, CDR2 LQKENI. V was clipped by 1 base and J by 12 bases; unmatched bases: 14. In nucleotides, the CDR3 is TGTGCCAGCTCACCACTTACACAGGGGAAGGAGAGGACTTTCTTT. It is translated as CASSPLTQGKERTFF.

This chain connects TRBV7-2 to TRBJ2-2; D possibly corresponds to TRBD2 (6 bases). V lost 5 bases, J lost 6 bases, and 10 bases lay in between. CDR3 length equals 13 residues. The germline V gene encodes CDR1 SGHTA and CDR2 FQGNSA. The CDR3 DNA reads as TGTGCCAGCAGCCTGACTAGTTCCGGGGAGCTGTTTTTT. Translated: CASSLTSSGELFF.

This chain links TRBV7-2 with TRBJ1-4; the D is unclear. Deletions cut 5 bases from V and 8 bases from J, with 15 bases between. The CDR3 is 14 residues long. CDR1 SGHTA and CDR2 FQGNSA come from the germline V gene. The CDR3 DNA reads TGTGCCAGCAGCCTTGCTGGCAGAGGGGAAAAACTGTTTTTT. This gives the protein CASSLAGRGEKLFF.

V is TRBV6-1 and J is TRBJ1-4; TRBD1 aligns across 11 bases. CDR3 length: 17 residues. Trimming cost V 8 bases and J 3 bases; bases outside gene matches: 11. CDR1 and CDR2 from the germline V gene are MNHNS and SASEGT. This chain's CDR3 is CASQDRGLSVANEKLFF. CDR3 nucleotides: TGTGCCAGCCAGGACAGGGGGCTTTCCGTGGCTAATGAAAAACTGTTTTTT.

This clonotype was found a few times. The gene calls are TRBV7-2 and TRBJ1-6, with a possible D match to TRBD1 (5 bases). The CDR3 has 15 residues. Germline V gene sequence: CDR1 SGHTA, CDR2 FQGNSA. V lost 2 bases and J lost 6, with 11 bases in between. The CDR3 reads CASSLRGARNSPLHF. CDR3 nucleotide sequence: TGTGCCAGCAGCTTAAGAGGGGCCCGTAATTCACCCCTCCACTTT.